This entry lists 27 T cell receptor beta chains sequenced from one sample in a study of neoadjuvant nivolumab and ipilimumab in lung cancer. Sequencing was performed with immunoSEQ multiplex PCR; in TCRdb, only in-frame clones are kept and a portion is missing. The sample includes about 10,000 clones, 81% seen only once; the top ten take 3.5%. The sequences come from peripheral blood, collected before neoadjuvant nivolumab, alone or with ipilimumab. The receptor source for this set is an adult with non-small cell lung cancer.

V and J are TRBV10-2 and TRBJ2-1; 7 bases map to TRBD2. After removal of 5 bases from V and 11 bases from J, the junction contained 15 bases not matched to a gene. The germline gives CDR1 WSHSY, CDR2 SAAADI. There are 15 residues in the CDR3. The CDR3 coding sequence is TGCGCCAGCAGTCTTAGTGGGAGGGCCGAGTTCAAGCAGTTCTTC. Encoded protein: CASSLSGRAEFKQFF.

Details on this clone: At one of its ends the junction is not consistent with the germline gene, which may arise from a read error. The rearrangement links TRBV4-1 to TRBJ2-7; tentative D call: TRBD2 (5 bases). This CDR3 has 14 amino acids. Germline V gene data show CDR1 as MGHRA and CDR2 as YSYEKL. CDR3 in amino acids: CASSQPGTSSEQYF. In nucleotides, the CDR3 is TGCGCCAGCAGCCAACCGGGAACATCCTCCGAGCAGTACTTC.

The CDR3 DNA sequence: TGTGCCAGCTCACCACCGGCAGGGTCGATCGTAGGTACCTACGAGCAGTACTTC. It codes for CASSPPAGSIVGTYEQYF. This chain connects TRBV18 to TRBJ2-7; D is possibly TRBD1 (5 bases). The CDR3 covers 18 residues. CDR1 and CDR2 (germline): KGHSH, LQKENI. V was clipped by 0 bases and J by 2 bases, with 20 bases between them.

The rearrangement joins TRBV30 to TRBJ1-2; possibly TRBD1 for D (5 bases). Trimming took off 0 bases at V and 5 bases at J, with 22 bases between the two ends. The CDR3 sequence is 17 residues long. Germline CDR1 reads GTSNPN; CDR2 reads SVGIG (reference sequence). The CDR3 here is CAWSVRTRRFVFYGYTF. The CDR3 nucleotides are TGTGCCTGGAGTGTAAGGACACGTAGATTCGTTTTTTATGGCTACACCTTC.

The chain links TRBV9 to TRBJ2-5; 7 bases fit TRBD1. Trimming at V came to 4 bases and at J to 2 bases, leaving 14 bases not matched to a gene. The CDR3 loop spans 17 amino acids. Germline CDR1 and CDR2: SGDLS and YYNGEE. The CDR3 bases are TGTGCCAGCAGCCCGCCCTTAGGGGGCCCCTCTCAAGAGACCCAGTACTTC. Translating it yields CASSPPLGGPSQETQYF.

V and J are TRBV27 and TRBJ2-5, with 13 bases lining up with TRBD2. J was trimmed by 4 bases and V by 6 bases; bases with no gene match: 8. Germline CDR1 MNHEY, CDR2 SMNVEV (reference sequence). The CDR3 loop spans 16 amino acids. CDR3 in amino acids: CASRDGTSGTAETQYF. CDR3 sequence (DNA): TGTGCCAGCAGAGATGGGACTAGCGGGACCGCAGAGACCCAGTACTTC.

The chain recombines TRBV6-5 with TRBJ2-3; 7 bases align to TRBD2. This CDR3 has 16 amino acids. The V segment lost 6 bases and the J segment 0 bases; nucleotides outside the gene matches: 9. The germline gives CDR1 MNHEY, CDR2 SVGAGI. CDR3 coding DNA: TGTGCCAGCAGGTACCTACTAGCGCTAAGCACAGATACGCAGTATTTT. Amino acid sequence: CASRYLLALSTDTQYF.

V and J are TRBV25-1 and TRBJ2-1; D is unresolved. Between the trimmed V and J ends, which lost 2 bases and 2 bases, there was a span of 16 bases. This CDR3 is 17 amino acids long. From germline, CDR1 is MGHDK and CDR2 SYGVNS. CDR3 residues: CASSEPLPGGAYNEQFF. CDR3 bases: TGTGCCAGCAGTGAACCCCTTCCGGGTGGGGCCTACAATGAGCAGTTCTTC.

CDR3 sequence: CASSLNPGDYEQYF. As DNA, the CDR3 is TGTGCCAGCAGCTTAAATCCCGGTGACTACGAGCAGTACTTC. The genes are TRBV7-6 and TRBJ2-5; D ambiguous. With the DNA end fitting TRBJ2-7 better, the J assignment may be wrong. CDR3 length: 14 amino acids. Germline V CDR1 and CDR2: SGHVS, FNYEAQ.

This clone appeared a few times. The rearrangement joins TRBV6-4 to TRBJ2-1; D is unresolved. The germline V gene has CDR1 MRHNA and CDR2 SNTAGT. The CDR3 runs 13 residues. Trimming took 3 bases from V and 12 from J, leaving 15 bases between them. The CDR3 sequence: CASSDSAIGGQFF. The CDR3 region has the DNA TGTGCCAGCAGTGATTCAGCGATAGGTGGGCAGTTCTTC.

The chain combines TRBV7-2 with TRBJ1-1, with D unresolved. The CDR3 consists of 14 residues. V lost 4 bases to trimming and J lost 4 bases, with 13 bases between them. In germline, CDR1 is SGHTA, CDR2 FQGNSA. The CDR3 coding sequence is TGTGCCAGCAGCTCGGATTCCGGAATCACTGAAGCTTTCTTT. Residues: CASSSDSGITEAFF.

The chain recombines TRBV5-4 with TRBJ2-2; D not resolved. CDR3 length: 15 residues. The ends were cut back, 3 bases at V and 1 base at J, with 10 bases in the middle. The germline V gene has CDR1 SGHNT and CDR2 YYREEE (reference sequence). CDR3 amino acids: CASSSSVGNTGELFF. CDR3 coding DNA: TGTGCCAGCAGCTCCTCGGTGGGGAACACCGGGGAGCTGTTTTTT.

The chain has TRBV28 and TRBJ2-3, with 7 bases matching TRBD2. The V gene end was trimmed by 5 bases and the J gene end by 9 bases; junction bases not matched to a gene: 5. The CDR3 loop spans 12 amino acids. Germline CDR1 is MDHEN and CDR2 is SYDVKM. The CDR3 nucleotides read TGTGCCAGCAGTCCCCTGGGGGGGACGCAGTATTTT. As protein: CASSPLGGTQYF.

This sequence joins TRBV19 and TRBJ1-2; D is unclear. The CDR3 has 13 residues. Per the germline V gene, CDR1 is LNHDA and CDR2 is SQIVND (reference sequence). V dropped 7 bases and J dropped 5 bases, with 14 bases sitting between them. CDR3 amino acids: CASTRGGLYGYTF. The CDR3 DNA reads TGTGCCAGTACGAGAGGTGGACTATATGGCTACACCTTC.

Written as DNA, the CDR3 is TGTGCCAGCAGCTTCCAAAGCGGGAGAGGGACCGGGGAGCTGTTTTTT. The encoded protein is CASSFQSGRGTGELFF. The chain employs TRBV7-2 and TRBJ2-2, with 8 positions matching TRBD2. This CDR3 region has 16 residues. V was clipped by 3 bases and J by 5 bases; unmatched bases: 8. Per germline, CDR1 SGHTA and CDR2 FQGNSA.

This chain joins TRBV19 and TRBJ2-7, with 9 nucleotides matching TRBD1. The length of the CDR3 is 12 residues. The germline gives CDR1 LNHDA, CDR2 SQIVND (reference sequence). The V gene end was trimmed by 8 bases and the J gene end by 6 bases; junction bases not matched to a gene: 5. CDR3 bases: TGTGCCAGTGGTACAGGGGGCGGCGAGCAGTACTTC. It yields the protein CASGTGGGEQYF.

V and J are TRBV27 and TRBJ2-1, with 9 bases lining up with TRBD2. The junction had 12 bases not matched to a gene; V was cut back by 5 bases and J by 7 bases. Germline V gives CDR1 MNHEY, CDR2 SMNVEV (reference sequence). The CDR3 length is 16 residues. The CDR3 nucleotides are TGTGCCAGCAGTACCCTTGCGGGAGGGGCGAGGAATGAGCAGTTCTTC. Residues: CASSTLAGGARNEQFF.

The rearrangement uses TRBV2 and TRBJ2-5; TRBD1 agrees at 8 bases. Germline loops: CDR1 SNHLY, CDR2 FYNNEI. The V and J ends lost 2 bases and 5 bases, in that order; junction bases with no gene match: 7. The CDR3 is made up of 15 amino acids. CDR3 DNA: TGTGCCAGCAGTGAAATGGACAGGGTATCGGAGACCCAGTACTTC. Residues: CASSEMDRVSETQYF.

The chain is built from TRBV5-1 and TRBJ1-5, with D perhaps matching TRBD1 (5 bases). CDR3 length: 15 amino acids. Germline CDR1 reads SGHRS; CDR2 reads YFSETQ. V dropped 0 bases and J dropped 1 base, with 8 bases sitting between them. CDR3: CASSLGGWSNQPQHF. In nucleotides, the CDR3 is TGCGCCAGCAGCTTGGGGGGCTGGAGCAATCAGCCCCAGCATTTT.

The table lists this clone with a count of one. This rearrangement joins TRBV9 to TRBJ1-3; D might be TRBD1 (6 bases). Trimming left V 4 bases short and J 7 bases short, with 18 bases between. CDR1 SGDLS and CDR2 YYNGEE come from the germline V gene. The CDR3 is 15 residues long. This CDR3 reads CASSPGGLQGNTIYF. CDR3 nucleotides: TGTGCCAGCAGCCCTGGAGGACTTCAGGGGAACACCATATATTTT.

The CDR3 bases are TGTGCCAGCGGCTCAGAAACTAGCGGGAGTGAGCAGTTCTTC. Its protein is CASGSETSGSEQFF. The chain links TRBV7-6 to TRBJ2-1, with TRBD2 identical over 11 bases. CDR3 length equals 14 residues. With V trimmed by 8 bases and J by 9 bases, 9 bases remained unmatched. Germline lookup yields CDR1 SGHVS and CDR2 FNYEAQ.

V usage is TRBV6-6 and J usage is TRBJ1-1, with D perhaps matching TRBD1 (6 bases). The V end was cut by 7 bases, the J end by 1 base, with 7 bases between. CDR1 and CDR2 from the germline V gene are MNHNY and SVGAGI (reference sequence). This CDR3 has 12 residues. DNA for the CDR3: TGTGCCAGCAACAGGGCGAACACTGAAGCTTTCTTT. This translates into CASNRANTEAFF.

This clone came up once. DNA of the CDR3: TGTGTCAGAAGCTTAGACAGAAAGCCCTACAATGAGCAGTTCTTC. Protein sequence: CVRSLDRKPYNEQFF. The V call is TRBV7-5, the J call TRBJ2-1; no check of the table's D call, TRBD1, against the DNA was made. TRBV7-5 counts as a pseudogene. CDR3 length: 15 residues.

This clone was seen a handful of times. The rearrangement uses TRBV6-5 and TRBJ1-5, with 7 nucleotides matching TRBD1. Unmatched junction bases numbered 5, after V lost 6 bases and J lost 0 bases. CDR1 MNHEY and CDR2 SVGAGI come from the germline V gene. The CDR3 has 15 residues. CDR3 sequence (DNA): TGTGCCAGCAGCTCGACAGGGTATAGCAATCAGCCCCAGCATTTT. As protein: CASSSTGYSNQPQHF.

The chain couples TRBV7-9 to TRBJ1-1; tentatively, D is TRBD1 (5 bases). Germline-derived CDR1 and CDR2 are SEHNR and FQNEAQ (reference sequence). Deletions cut 3 bases from V and 3 bases from J, with 11 bases between. The CDR3 totals 14 residues. Here the CDR3 DNA reads TGTGCCAGCAGCTTGACCCCCAGGGACACTGAAGCTTTCTTT. This sequence encodes CASSLTPRDTEAFF.

CDR3 sequence reads: CASSQLPPNNRAPSQETQYF. The CDR3 DNA reads as TGCGCCAGCAGCCAATTACCTCCGAATAACAGGGCTCCCAGCCAAGAGACCCAGTACTTC. This chain links TRBV4-1 with TRBJ2-5; maybe TRBD1 (6 bases). Germline CDR1 and CDR2: MGHRA and YSYEKL. V was pared by 2 bases and J by 1 base, with 26 bases between. The CDR3 covers 20 residues.

CDR3 DNA sequence: TGTGCCAGTAGTACCGGACTAGCAGACGAGCACAATGAGCAGTTCTTC. Encoded protein: CASSTGLADEHNEQFF. V is TRBV19 and J is TRBJ2-1; the match to TRBD2 covers 8 bases. V gave up 4 bases and J gave up 5 bases; unmatched junction bases: 10. This CDR3 has 16 residues. CDR1 and CDR2 from the germline V gene are LNHDA and SQIVND (reference sequence).